The clone carrying this T cell receptor (beta chain) was seen once. This sample's treatment: randomized to nivolumab then ipilimumab (arm A) or the reverse (arm B). No patient had prior DNA-damaging chemotherapy. Live CD3+CD8+ CD19− CD56− cells were sorted from PBMCs. This CDR3 spans 14 amino acids. The V gene lost 5 bases and the J gene lost 6 bases, with 13 bases spanning the gap. Germline CDR1 reads SEHNR; CDR2 reads FQNEAQ (reference sequence). This specimen belongs to a study of sequential checkpoint blockade in melanoma. Study overall: Patients were randomized 1:1 to nivolumab-then-ipilimumab or ipilimumab-then-nivolumab first-line. After both sequences, patients received maintenance nivolumab.

TCRdb keeps only in-frame clones here, not all; method: immunoSEQ multiplex PCR. The table lists 13,000 or so clones, roughly four fifths of them singletons. J is TRBJ2-2 and V is TRBV7-9, with D tentatively TRBD2 (5 bases). The sample consisted of CD8+ T cells sorted from blood (inferred from file names), taken from a patient given nivolumab and ipilimumab in sequence. The TCR originated in a human donor with melanoma. The CDR3 DNA reads TGTGCCAGCAGCCGCCCGGGGTACCCCGGGGAGCTGTTTTTT. Translated, it gives CASSRPGYPGELFF. The full variable domain, completed using reference TRBV7-9 and TRBJ2-2, is DTGVSQNPRHKITKRGQNVTFRCDPISEHNRLYWYRQTLGQGPEFLTYFQNEAQLEKSRLLSDRFSAERPKGSFSTLEIQRTEQGDSAMYLCASSRPGYPGELFFGEGSRLTVL.